This entry lists 23 T cell receptor beta chains sequenced from one sample in a study of beta chain features in type 1 diabetes. Their antigens are not known. Overall study results and limits: All four CD4+ subsets of Type 1 diabetes patients contained TCRB CDR3s that were moderately but significantly shorter.

Isolated RNA was reverse transcribed in full, so expressed TCRB transcripts were sequenced. Clones were read by immunoSEQ multiplex PCR, and TCRdb kept only the in-frame ones, dropping some. The sample has under 200,000 clones, around 8% seen once. Source material: central memory CD4+ T cells from blood. The receptor source for this set is a woman under 30 with type 1 diabetes.

This clone was recorded a few times. The chain links TRBV6-6 to TRBJ2-1, with 9 nucleotides matching TRBD2. This CDR3 contains 14 residues. The germline CDR1 and CDR2 sequences are MNHNY and SVGAGI (reference sequence). J was trimmed by 4 bases and V by 7 bases; bases with no gene match: 5. As DNA, the CDR3 is TGTGCCAGCACCTTAGCGGGGGTTTACAATGAGCAGTTCTTC. It translates to CASTLAGVYNEQFF.

This clone was seen a handful of times. The rearrangement uses TRBV11-2 and TRBJ2-3; 10 positions match TRBD2. The germline V gene has CDR1 SGHAT and CDR2 FQNNGV. The junction had 9 bases not matched to a gene; V was cut back by 4 bases and J by 2 bases. The length of the CDR3 is 17 residues. The CDR3 DNA reads as TGTGCCAGCAGCTCCCAAAAACTAGCGGGAACCACAGATACGCAGTATTTT. Translated: CASSSQKLAGTTDTQYF.

The gene calls are TRBV29-1 and TRBJ2-1; unclear D gene. The CDR3 is 14 residues long. The V end was cut by 4 bases, the J end by 0 bases, with 10 bases between. The germline V gene encodes CDR1 SQVTM and CDR2 ANQGSEA. CDR3 in DNA: TGCAGCGTTGCTCTTAGCTACTCCTACAATGAGCAGTTCTTC. Translated, it gives CSVALSYSYNEQFF.

V and J are TRBV2 and TRBJ2-3, with 8 bases identical to TRBD2. V lost 7 bases to trimming and J lost 6 bases; unmatched junction nucleotides: 12. The germline V gene encodes CDR1 SNHLY and CDR2 FYNNEI. The CDR3 sequence is 15 residues long. The CDR3 reads CASTPEGVAGDTQYF. As DNA, the CDR3 is TGTGCCAGCACTCCCGAGGGGGTAGCGGGGGATACGCAGTATTTT.

There are a few counts of this clone. This chain joins TRBV21-1 and TRBJ2-1; the table's D call, TRBD1, was not checked against the DNA. TRBV21-1 is listed as a pseudogene. This CDR3 contains 15 residues. The DNA for the CDR3 is TGTGCCAGCAGCCTGGGCCAGGTCCCATACAATGAGCAGTTCTTC. It codes for CASSLGQVPYNEQFF.

Here the CDR3 reads CASSPDRAVYGYTF. CDR3 DNA: TGTGCCAGCAGCCCCGACAGGGCCGTCTATGGCTACACCTTC. The rearrangement uses TRBV7-9 and TRBJ1-2; 7 bases are shared with TRBD1. Germline trimming cut 5 bases from V and 4 bases from J; bases unmatched to any gene: 7. Germline loops: CDR1 SEHNR, CDR2 FQNEAQ (reference sequence). The CDR3 has 14 amino acids. The full variable domain, rest sourced from reference TRBV7-9 and TRBJ1-2, is DTGVSQNPRHKITKRGQNVTFRCDPISEHNRLYWYRQTLGQGPEFLTYFQNEAQLEKSRLLSDRFSAERPKGSFSTLEIQRTEQGDSAMYLCASSPDRAVYGYTFGSGTRLTVV.

The genes are TRBV7-2 and TRBJ1-2; 11 positions match TRBD1. There are 13 residues in the CDR3. The germline CDR1 and CDR2 sequences are SGHTA and FQGNSA. The V and J ends lost 5 bases and 7 bases, in that order; junction bases with no gene match: 3. The CDR3 here is CASSPGQGAGYTF. In DNA, the CDR3 is TGTGCCAGCAGCCCCGGACAGGGGGCTGGCTACACCTTC.

V is TRBV6-6 and J is TRBJ1-5; a possible D gene is TRBD1 (5 bases). Looked up from germline, CDR1 is MNHNY and CDR2 is SVGAGI (reference sequence). Trimming left V 6 bases short and J 6 bases short, with 12 bases between. This CDR3 is 13 amino acids long. Here the CDR3 DNA reads TGTGCCAGCAGCTCCCAGGGCGGTCAGCCCCAGCATTTT. Its protein product is CASSSQGGQPQHF.

The rearrangement links TRBV5-4 to TRBJ1-1, with 8 positions matching TRBD1. The J segment lost 5 bases and the V segment lost 3 bases, leaving 6 bases of the junction unmatched. Germline CDR1 is SGHNT and CDR2 is YYREEE (reference sequence). The CDR3 sequence is 14 residues long. Here the CDR3 reads CASSSRTGRTEAFF. CDR3 sequence (DNA): TGTGCCAGCAGCTCTCGGACAGGGAGAACTGAAGCTTTCTTT.

Ten or more counts support this clone. The chain joins TRBV7-3 to TRBJ1-1; D unclear. This CDR3 is 17 amino acids long. The V end lost 5 bases, the J end lost 0 bases, and 19 bases lay between the germline ends. CDR1 is SGHTA and CDR2 is FQGTGA in the germline V gene. CDR3 DNA sequence: TGTGCCAGCAGCCCCATTGAGATTGGAGAAGTGAACACTGAAGCTTTCTTT. Translated: CASSPIEIGEVNTEAFF.

This clone was seen more than once but under ten times. This chain links TRBV4-3 with TRBJ2-3; 8 nucleotides match TRBD2. V was pared by 0 bases and J by 5 bases, with 7 bases of the junction left unmatched. Germline values: CDR1 LGHNA, CDR2 YSLEER. This CDR3 spans 16 amino acids. In DNA, the CDR3 is TGCGCCAGCAGCCAAGATTCGGGAGGGCGCGGAGATACGCAGTATTTT. Protein sequence: CASSQDSGGRGDTQYF.

A note on this clone: Other DNA sequences in this specimen translate into the identical CDR3. The chain carries TRBV18 and TRBJ2-7; D not resolved. The CDR3 covers 13 residues. Germline V gene lookup returns CDR1 KGHSH and CDR2 LQKENI. V was cut by 4 bases and J by 0 bases, with 7 bases left in between. The CDR3 here is CASSLSSSYEQYF. The CDR3 DNA reads TGTGCCAGCTCACTGTCTAGCTCCTACGAGCAGTACTTC. The whole variable domain, filled in from reference TRBV18 and TRBJ2-7, reads NAGVMQNPRHLVRRRGQEARLRCSPMKGHSHVYWYRQLPEEGLKFMVYLQKENIIDESGMPKERFSAEFPKEGPSILRIQQVVRGDSAAYFCASSLSSSYEQYFGPGTRLTVT.

As regards this clone: Other DNA sequences from this sample encode an identical CDR3 as well. The rearrangement joins TRBV4-3 to TRBJ2-7; 7 nucleotides line up with TRBD1. Germline V gives CDR1 LGHNA, CDR2 YSLEER. There are 14 residues in the CDR3. J was trimmed by 0 bases and V by 5 bases; bases with no gene match: 4. The DNA of the CDR3 is TGCGCCAGCAGCTCGAGGGACAGCTCCTACGAGCAGTACTTC. It codes for CASSSRDSSYEQYF.

The chain links TRBV4-3 to TRBJ2-1; D gene unclear. The CDR3 totals 16 residues. CDR1 and CDR2 (germline): LGHNA, YSLEER. V was clipped by 5 bases and J by 0 bases, with 14 bases between them. The CDR3 DNA sequence: TGCGCCAGCAGCTCAGACGCGGTAAGCTCCTACAATGAGCAGTTCTTC. It yields the protein CASSSDAVSSYNEQFF.

This clone was detected only a few times. The V and J genes are TRBV28 and TRBJ2-7; 8 bases agree with TRBD2. CDR3 length: 14 residues. Trimming took 7 bases from V and 3 from J; bases not matched to a gene: 8. CDR1 is MDHEN and CDR2 is SYDVKM in the germline V gene. DNA for the CDR3: TGTGCCAGCATTCCAAGCGGGAGTATCTACGAGCAGTACTTC. Translation: CASIPSGSIYEQYF.

This clone has more than one count but fewer than ten. The rearrangement uses TRBV2 and TRBJ1-4; maybe TRBD1 (5 bases). The CDR3 covers 13 residues. The V gene's germline CDR1 is SNHLY and CDR2 FYNNEI. Trimming took 4 bases from V and 5 from J, leaving 8 bases between them. CDR3 in amino acids: CASSVQANEKLFF. The DNA for the CDR3 is TGTGCCAGCAGTGTACAGGCGAATGAAAAACTGTTTTTT.

This chain connects TRBV15 to TRBJ1-2; 10 nucleotides line up with TRBD1. CDR3 length: 15 amino acids. The germline V gene has CDR1 LNHNV and CDR2 YYDKDF (reference sequence). V lost 5 bases to trimming and J lost 3 bases; unmatched junction nucleotides: 6. The CDR3: CATSLDRGLDYGYTF. DNA for the CDR3: TGTGCCACCAGCCTTGACAGGGGGCTGGACTATGGCTACACCTTC. The whole variable domain, filled in from reference TRBV15 and TRBJ1-2, reads DAMVIQNPRYQVTQFGKPVTLSCSQTLNHNVMYWYQQKSSQAPKLLFHYYDKDFNNEADTPDNFQSRRPNTSFCFLDIRSPGLGDTAMYLCATSLDRGLDYGYTFGSGTRLTVV.

The table lists this clone with a few counts. The V gene is TRBV2, the J gene TRBJ2-1; 8 bases match TRBD1. Germline V CDR1 and CDR2: SNHLY, FYNNEI. The CDR3 has 13 amino acids. V shed 7 bases and J 9 bases; nucleotides not matched to a gene: 8. The CDR3 DNA reads as TGTGCCAGCAAGGAGGACAGGGTCAGTGAGCAGTTCTTC. Protein product: CASKEDRVSEQFF.

The V call is TRBV5-1, the J call TRBJ1-4; 9 bases are shared with TRBD1. J was trimmed by 8 bases and V by 4 bases; bases with no gene match: 6. This CDR3 contains 14 residues. Germline V gene lookup returns CDR1 SGHRS and CDR2 YFSETQ. In DNA form, the CDR3 reads TGCGCCAGCAGCCTGGGACAGGGTCGAGAAAAACTGTTTTTT. As protein: CASSLGQGREKLFF.

This chain uses TRBV5-1 with TRBJ2-7, with 11 bases matching TRBD1. The V segment lost 2 bases and the J segment 6 bases; nucleotides outside the gene matches: 4. The CDR3 contains 14 residues. Germline V gene lookup returns CDR1 SGHRS and CDR2 YFSETQ. CDR3 nucleotides: TGCGCCAGCAGCTTAGGGACAGGGGGAGGCGAGCAGTACTTC. It codes for CASSLGTGGGEQYF.

This clone was recorded a few times. The J gene is TRBJ2-5, the V gene TRBV30; the match to TRBD2 covers 12 bases. Germline CDR1 GTSNPN, CDR2 SVGIG (reference sequence). With V trimmed by 3 bases and J by 5 bases, 7 bases remained unmatched. CDR3 length equals 15 residues. As DNA, the CDR3 is TGTGCCTGGAGCCGGACTAGCGGGATGGGTGAGACCCAGTACTTC. This encodes CAWSRTSGMGETQYF.

This clone was seen only a few times. The V gene is TRBV13, the J gene TRBJ1-1; D may be TRBD1 (6 bases). The length of the CDR3 is 15 residues. Germline V gene data show CDR1 as PRHDT and CDR2 as FYEKMQ (reference sequence). Trimming stripped 1 base from V and 6 bases from J, with 15 bases between. In nucleotides, the CDR3 is TGTGCCAGCAGCTTAGCGGGGGGGCGTTTGGCTGAAGCTTTCTTT. Translated, it gives CASSLAGGRLAEAFF.

The chain joins TRBV28 to TRBJ2-2; D perhaps matches TRBD2 (5 bases). From germline, CDR1 is MDHEN and CDR2 SYDVKM. Trimming pared 10 bases from V and 1 base from J, leaving 13 bases between. CDR3 size: 14 residues. The CDR3 reads CATPSPGNTGELFF. Here the CDR3 DNA reads TGTGCCACACCTAGCCCCGGGAACACCGGGGAGCTGTTTTTT.